The clone carrying this T cell receptor beta chain showed up many times. Antigen unknown. The germline gives CDR1 LGHNA, CDR2 YSLEER. CDR3 size: 16 residues. The ends were cut back, 0 bases at V and 4 bases at J, with 13 bases in the middle. The data stem from a study of beta chain features in type 1 diabetes. Study-level findings and limits: Comparison showed that naive, central memory and Treg TCRB repertoires appeared more similar among patients than among healthy donors.

The entirety of the isolated RNA underwent reverse transcription, so expressed TCRB transcripts were sequenced. The average read count of naive, central memory and regulatory T cell samples was approximately 3.5 million. Sequencing was performed with immunoSEQ multiplex PCR; in TCRdb, only in-frame clones are kept and a portion is missing. The sample contains 110,000 to 150,000 clones, about 9.1% of which appear only once. The sample was central memory CD4+ T cells from blood. This sequence joins TRBV4-3 and TRBJ1-5; D perhaps matches TRBD1 (5 bases). This sequence originates from a woman in her forties in good health. The chain's CDR3 is CASSQEAPGHNQPQHF. DNA of the CDR3: TGCGCCAGCAGCCAAGAAGCCCCAGGGCATAATCAGCCCCAGCATTTT.